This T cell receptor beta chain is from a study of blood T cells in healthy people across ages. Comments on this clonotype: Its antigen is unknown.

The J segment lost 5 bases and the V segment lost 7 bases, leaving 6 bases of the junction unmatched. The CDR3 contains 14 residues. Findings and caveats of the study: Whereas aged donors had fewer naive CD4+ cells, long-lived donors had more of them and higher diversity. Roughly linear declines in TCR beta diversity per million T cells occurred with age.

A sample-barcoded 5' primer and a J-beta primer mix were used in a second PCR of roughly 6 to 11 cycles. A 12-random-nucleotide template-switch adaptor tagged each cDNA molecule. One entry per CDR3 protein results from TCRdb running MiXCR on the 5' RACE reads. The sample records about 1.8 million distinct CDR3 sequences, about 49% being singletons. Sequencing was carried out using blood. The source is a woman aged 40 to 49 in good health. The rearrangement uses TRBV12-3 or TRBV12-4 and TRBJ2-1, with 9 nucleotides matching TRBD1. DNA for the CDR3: TGTGCCAGCAATCCGGGACAGGGCAACAATGAGCAGTTCTTC. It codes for CASNPGQGNNEQFF.